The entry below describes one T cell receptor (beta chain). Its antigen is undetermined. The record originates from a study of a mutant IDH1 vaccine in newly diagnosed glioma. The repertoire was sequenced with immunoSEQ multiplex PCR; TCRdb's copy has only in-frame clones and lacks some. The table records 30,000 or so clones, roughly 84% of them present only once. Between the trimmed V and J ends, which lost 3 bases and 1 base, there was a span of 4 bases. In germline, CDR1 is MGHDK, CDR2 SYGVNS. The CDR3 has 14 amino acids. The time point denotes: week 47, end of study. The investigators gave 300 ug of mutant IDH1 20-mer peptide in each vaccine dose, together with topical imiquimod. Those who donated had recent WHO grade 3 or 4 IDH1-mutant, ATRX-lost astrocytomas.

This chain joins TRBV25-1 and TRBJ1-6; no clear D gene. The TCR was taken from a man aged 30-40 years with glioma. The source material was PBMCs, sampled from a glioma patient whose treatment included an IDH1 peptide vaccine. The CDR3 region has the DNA TGTGCCAGCAGTGATGGGTCCTATAATTCACCCCTCCACTTT. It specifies CASSDGSYNSPLHF.